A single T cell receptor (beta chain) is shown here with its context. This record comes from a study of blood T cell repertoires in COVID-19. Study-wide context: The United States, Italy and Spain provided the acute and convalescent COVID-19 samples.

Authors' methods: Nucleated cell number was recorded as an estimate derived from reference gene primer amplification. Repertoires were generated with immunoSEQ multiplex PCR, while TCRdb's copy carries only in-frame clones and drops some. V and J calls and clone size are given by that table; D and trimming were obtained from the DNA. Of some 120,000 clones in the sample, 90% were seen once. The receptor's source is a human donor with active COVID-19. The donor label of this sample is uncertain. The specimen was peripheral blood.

Here the CDR3 reads CASSLDTVEGETQYF. For the CDR3, the DNA is TGTGCCAGCAGCTTGGATACAGTCGAGGGTGAGACCCAGTACTTC. The chain employs TRBV5-4 and TRBJ2-5; possibly TRBD2 for D (5 bases). The CDR3 spans 15 residues. V shed 0 bases and J shed 5 bases, with 14 bases lying between them. CDR1 is SGHNT, CDR2 YYREEE, per germline (reference sequence).